Described below is a single T cell receptor beta chain sequence and its context. The data stem from a study of post-analysis software for immune sequencing data. Unique molecular identifiers had been added to the TCR beta cDNA libraries. TCRdb ran MiXCR on the PCR reads and lists one entry per CDR3 protein. The sample lists 350,000 to 450,000 distinct CDR3 sequences, less than 40% occurring once. Source material: blood. This clonotype was sampled from a girl aged 2 to 9 with multiple sclerosis.

The CDR3 sequence is CASSFGQGAKTDTQYF. The CDR3 region has the DNA TGTGCCAGCAGTTTCGGGCAGGGGGCGAAAACAGATACGCAGTATTTT. The chain recombines TRBV12-3 or TRBV12-4 with TRBJ2-3, with 8 bases identical to TRBD1. V lost 3 bases, J lost 3 bases, and 8 bases stayed unmatched. The CDR3 covers 16 residues.